This is a list of T cell receptor beta chains from one sample in a study of cytomegalovirus exposure and HLA in healthy donors. Profiled with immunoSEQ multiplex PCR; TCRdb holds only in-frame clones, not every one. The table records some 190,000 clones, over 65% of them present only once. Sequencing was carried out using PBMCs. The receptors come from a man younger than 35 in good health and CMV-seronegative. CDR3s include the opening cysteine and the closing phenylalanine or tryptophan.

>TRBV5-4|TRBJ1-6
CASSQGTETRPLHF
>TRBV10-3|TRBJ2-4
CAISGTGGNIQYF
>TRBV27|TRBJ1-5
CASSRRQGGGQPQHF
>TRBV11-2|TRBJ1-4
CASSRNRGLNEKLFF
>TRBV19|TRBJ2-3
CAVSSGRTQYF
>TRBV30|TRBJ1-4
CAWRRGEVEKLFF
>TRBV18|TRBJ2-2
CASSPGRGPANTGELFF
>TRBV4-1|TRBJ2-4
CASSQHSLGGGASFAKNIQYF
>TRBV7-9|TRBJ1-2
CASSLSGTGLAHYGYTF
>TRBV6-1|TRBJ2-1
CASGRTVHEQFF
>TRBV4-2|TRBJ1-2
CASSQGDGVGYGYTF
>TRBV4-3|TRBJ2-3
CASSQDTGTDTQYF
>TRBV10-2|TRBJ1-2
CASTQGGSDGYTF
>TRBV12-5|TRBJ1-2
CASGLESRGTGYTF
>TRBV7-6|TRBJ1-1
CASSSWQGWSAEAFF
>TRBV9|TRBJ2-3
CASSPSAGGTDTQYF
>TRBV18|TRBJ2-7
CASSPGTGEVYEQYF
>TRBV5-4|TRBJ1-1
CASSAGQRNTEAFF
>TRBV28|TRBJ2-5
CASRPNRLAGGVETQYF
>TRBV14|TRBJ2-1
CASSPRWGRNEQFF
>TRBV2|TRBJ1-1
CASIASGQRNTEAFF
>TRBV29-1|TRBJ2-5
CSARGQGRQTQYF
>TRBV5-4|TRBJ2-7
CASSSGLAGAEQYF
>TRBV7-9|TRBJ2-7
CASSLALDYEQYF
>TRBV5-1|TRBJ2-5
CASSKTSGKETQYF
>TRBV7-6|TRBJ2-1
CASSTGYEQFF
>TRBV25-1|TRBJ2-2
CASSVGNTGELFF
>TRBV7-6|TRBJ2-3
CASSLTDTQYF
>TRBV7-6|TRBJ1-6
CASSYTTGLSYNSPLHF
>TRBV19|TRBJ1-1
CASSITEYAEAFF
>TRBV5-1|TRBJ2-1
CASSLGSGRGNEQFF
>TRBV13|TRBJ2-7
CASSLAYEQYF
>TRBV6-5|TRBJ2-5
CASSYYSGGSQETQYF
>TRBV25-1|TRBJ2-1
CASSEDTFSDPYNEQFF
>TRBV10-3|TRBJ2-5
CAAGLAETQYF
>TRBV2|TRBJ2-7
CASSESLAGVHEQYF
>TRBV12-5|TRBJ1-1
CASGLTGGFTEAFF
>TRBV7-9|TRBJ2-5
CASSTLQGSPSTQYF
>TRBV5-1|TRBJ1-1
CASSLVEGPEAFF
>TRBV19|TRBJ2-3
CASSIVPSGSADTQYF
>TRBV19|TRBJ1-5
CASSIDRGRNQPQHF